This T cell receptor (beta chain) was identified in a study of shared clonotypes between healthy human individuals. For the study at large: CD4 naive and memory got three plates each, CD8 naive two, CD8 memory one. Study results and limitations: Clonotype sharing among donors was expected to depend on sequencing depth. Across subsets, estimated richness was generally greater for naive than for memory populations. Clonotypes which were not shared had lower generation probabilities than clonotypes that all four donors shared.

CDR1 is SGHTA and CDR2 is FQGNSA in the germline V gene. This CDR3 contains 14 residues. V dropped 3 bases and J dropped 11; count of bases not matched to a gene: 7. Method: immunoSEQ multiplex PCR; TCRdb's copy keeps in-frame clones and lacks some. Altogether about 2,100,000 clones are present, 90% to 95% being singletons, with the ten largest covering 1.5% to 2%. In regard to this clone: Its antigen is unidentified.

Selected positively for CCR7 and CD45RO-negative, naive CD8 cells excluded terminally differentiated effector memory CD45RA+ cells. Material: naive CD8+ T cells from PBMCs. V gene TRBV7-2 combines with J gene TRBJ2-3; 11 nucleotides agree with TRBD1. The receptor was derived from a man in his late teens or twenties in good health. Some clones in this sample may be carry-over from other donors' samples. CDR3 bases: TGTGCCAGCAGCTTTGCGGACAGGGGGCCTTGGCAGTATTTT. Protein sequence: CASSFADRGPWQYF.